The next 19 T cell receptor beta chains were all read from a single sample in a study of shared clonotypes between healthy human individuals. Method: immunoSEQ multiplex PCR; TCRdb's copy keeps in-frame clones and lacks some. The sample includes hundreds of thousands of clones, 75% to 85% seen only once; the top ten take under 15%. The specimen sequenced was PBMCs. The receptors here all came from a woman aged 35 to 49 in good health. Some clones in this sample may be carry-over from other donors' samples.

The chain is built from TRBV2 and TRBJ2-7, with a possible D match to TRBD2 (6 bases). The CDR3 covers 14 residues. Trimming stripped 1 base from V and 3 bases from J, with 10 bases between. CDR1 is SNHLY, CDR2 FYNNEI, per germline. The CDR3 loop is CASSEGRGNYEQYF. Written as DNA, the CDR3 is TGTGCCAGCAGTGAAGGCCGCGGGAACTACGAGCAGTACTTC.

This clone was seen a handful of times. The chain employs TRBV9 and TRBJ2-1, with a possible D match to TRBD1 (5 bases). The CDR3 is made up of 15 amino acids. Looked up from germline, CDR1 is SGDLS and CDR2 is YYNGEE. Trimming stripped 0 bases from V and 4 bases from J, with 11 bases between. CDR3 sequence reads: CASSVDWGHYNEQFF. The CDR3 DNA follows: TGTGCCAGCAGCGTAGACTGGGGCCATTACAATGAGCAGTTCTTC.

The J gene is TRBJ1-1, the V gene TRBV6-5; weak D call: TRBD1 (5 bases). The CDR3 is 14 residues long. The V end was cut by 7 bases, the J end by 3 bases, with 15 bases between. The germline V gene encodes CDR1 MNHEY and CDR2 SVGAGI. The CDR3 DNA reads as TGTGCCAGCACCCAGGGAAGTCTTGACACTGAAGCTTTCTTT. It translates to CASTQGSLDTEAFF.

The chain links TRBV5-1 to TRBJ1-2; D unclear. The germline V gene encodes CDR1 SGHRS and CDR2 YFSETQ. The CDR3 is made up of 15 amino acids. The germline V and J ends were trimmed by 0 bases and 8 bases, with 17 bases remaining between them. The CDR3 loop is CASSLVLAIAEGYTF. CDR3 DNA sequence: TGCGCCAGCAGCTTGGTATTAGCAATAGCAGAGGGCTACACCTTC.

Worth noting for this clone: The same CDR3 also results from other DNA sequences found in this sample. The gene calls are TRBV11-2 and TRBJ2-7; 8 bases fit TRBD2. The CDR3 spans 15 residues. J lost 0 bases, V lost 1 base, and 2 bases had no gene match. The germline V gene has CDR1 SGHAT and CDR2 FQNNGV. CDR3 sequence (DNA): TGTGCCAGCAGCTTAGCGGGAGGGAGCTCCTACGAGCAGTACTTC. Translation: CASSLAGGSSYEQYF.

As DNA, the CDR3 is TGTGCCACCAGCAGAGATGAATGGCCGTCGAACACCGGGGAGCTGTTTTTT. Protein product: CATSRDEWPSNTGELFF. The J gene is TRBJ2-2, the V gene TRBV15; the D is unclear. Trimming removed 0 bases at V and 0 bases at J, with 11 bases between. The CDR3 has 17 residues. Per germline, CDR1 LNHNV and CDR2 YYDKDF (reference sequence).

The genes are TRBV6-1 and TRBJ1-4; D gene unclear. This CDR3 is built from 15 residues. Between the trimmed V and J ends, which lost 6 bases and 7 bases, there was a span of 18 bases. Germline CDR1 and CDR2: MNHNS and SASEGT. The CDR3 region has the DNA TGTGCCAGCAGAGAGGCACTGGGTGGGATTGAAAAACTGTTTTTT. Encoded protein: CASREALGGIEKLFF.

The chain recombines TRBV7-9 with TRBJ2-3; perhaps TRBD2 as D (6 bases). The CDR3 runs to 13 residues. Germline CDR1 SEHNR, CDR2 FQNEAQ (reference sequence). V was cut by 7 bases and J by 14 bases, with 22 bases left in between. CDR3 amino acids: CASTPGEVRDSYF. CDR3 nucleotide sequence: TGTGCCAGCACCCCTGGGGAAGTGCGGGATTCGTATTTT.

V usage is TRBV14 and J usage is TRBJ2-1, with TRBD2 matching 12 bases. Unmatched junction bases numbered 14, after V lost 6 bases and J lost 2 bases. The CDR3 is made up of 19 amino acids. Germline-derived CDR1 and CDR2 are SGHDN and FVKESK. CDR3 sequence: CASRLSPLAGGPPYNEQFF. In DNA, the CDR3 is TGTGCCAGCAGATTAAGCCCCCTAGCGGGAGGGCCGCCCTACAATGAGCAGTTCTTC.

The V call is TRBV28, the J call TRBJ2-5; D may correspond to TRBD1 or TRBD2 (5 bases each). TRBJ2-7 explains the end of the DNA better; the J call may be wrong. This CDR3 contains 15 residues. The germline V gene encodes CDR1 MDHEN and CDR2 SYDVKM. The DNA for the CDR3 is TGTGCCAGCAGTCCTTCCGGGACGGAGTTAAACGAGCAGTACTTC. It translates to CASSPSGTELNEQYF.

The chain links TRBV5-1 to TRBJ2-1; TRBD2 agrees at 8 bases. This CDR3 spans 12 amino acids. The trim removed 4 bases at V and 9 bases at J, leaving 3 bases unmatched. Germline CDR1 is SGHRS and CDR2 is YFSETQ. CDR3 protein: CASSPLAGEQFF. The CDR3 nucleotides read TGCGCCAGCAGCCCTCTAGCGGGTGAGCAGTTCTTC.

V is TRBV19 and J is TRBJ2-7; the D gene is possibly TRBD1 (6 bases). Trimming pared 5 bases from V and 0 bases from J, leaving 14 bases between. CDR1 is LNHDA and CDR2 is SQIVND in the germline V gene (reference sequence). The CDR3 has 15 amino acids. CDR3 sequence (DNA): TGTGCCAGTAGTCCTCAAGGGGGAAGCTCCTACGAGCAGTACTTC. Protein: CASSPQGGSSYEQYF.

The V and J genes are TRBV19 and TRBJ1-5; 9 nucleotides align to TRBD1. Germline V gene lookup returns CDR1 LNHDA and CDR2 SQIVND (reference sequence). The CDR3 covers 12 residues. Trimming removed 11 bases from V and 5 bases from J; junction bases left unmatched: 4. The CDR3 sequence: CAGRTGDQPQHF. The DNA for the CDR3 is TGTGCCGGACGGACAGGGGATCAGCCCCAGCATTTT.

The V call is TRBV7-9, the J call TRBJ2-7, with 8 bases that match TRBD2. Trimming removed 5 bases from V and 3 bases from J; junction bases left unmatched: 6. The length of the CDR3 is 14 residues. The germline CDR1 and CDR2 sequences are SEHNR and FQNEAQ (reference sequence). The chain's CDR3 is CASSVTSGSYEQYF. CDR3 in DNA: TGTGCCAGCAGCGTAACTAGCGGAAGCTACGAGCAGTACTTC.

As DNA, the CDR3 is TGTGCCAGCAGCTTAGCGCTGGGGGCCGAGCAGTACTTC. This translates into CASSLALGAEQYF. The rearrangement uses TRBV7-2 and TRBJ2-7, with D possibly being TRBD1 (6 bases). V shed 0 bases and J shed 6 bases, with 9 bases lying between them. The CDR3 runs to 13 residues. The germline CDR1 and CDR2 sequences are SGHTA and FQGNSA. The full variable domain, rest sourced from reference TRBV7-2 and TRBJ2-7, is GAGVSQSPSNKVTEKGKDVELRCDPISGHTALYWYRQSLGQGLEFLIYFQGNSAPDKSGLPSDRFSAERTGGSVSTLTIQRTQQEDSAVYLCASSLALGAEQYFGPGTRLTVT.

This clone was observed at least ten times. The gene calls are TRBV4-1 and TRBJ1-1; D is ambiguous. V was cut by 6 bases and J by 1 base, with 12 bases left in between. Germline V gene lookup returns CDR1 MGHRA and CDR2 YSYEKL. CDR3 size: 14 residues. CDR3 in DNA: TGCGCCAGCAGAGGCCCCCTAAAGAACACTGAAGCTTTCTTT. Amino acid sequence: CASRGPLKNTEAFF.

This rearrangement joins TRBV28 to TRBJ2-1; 15 nucleotides agree with TRBD2. Per the germline V gene, CDR1 is MDHEN and CDR2 is SYDVKM. Trimming removed 11 bases from V and 7 bases from J; junction bases left unmatched: 6. The CDR3 is 14 residues long. CDR3 residues: CAGRTSGRGNEQFF. The CDR3 DNA reads as TGTGCCGGCCGGACTAGCGGGAGGGGTAATGAGCAGTTCTTC.

The chain employs TRBV7-9 and TRBJ2-3; no clear D gene. The length of the CDR3 is 15 residues. The germline CDR1 and CDR2 sequences are SEHNR and FQNEAQ (reference sequence). The V and J ends lost 1 base and 2 bases respectively, with 10 bases between them. The CDR3 protein is CASSLEAVLTDTQYF. As DNA, the CDR3 is TGTGCCAGCAGCTTAGAGGCGGTCCTCACAGATACGCAGTATTTT.

The CDR3 DNA is TGTGCCAGCAGCTTAATACTAGCGGGAGGCAATGAGCAGTTCTTC. It yields the protein CASSLILAGGNEQFF. The rearrangement joins TRBV7-3 to TRBJ2-1, with 12 bases aligning to TRBD2. This CDR3 comprises 15 residues. V lost 1 base to trimming and J lost 6 bases; unmatched junction nucleotides: 1. Germline V gene lookup returns CDR1 SGHTA and CDR2 FQGTGA.